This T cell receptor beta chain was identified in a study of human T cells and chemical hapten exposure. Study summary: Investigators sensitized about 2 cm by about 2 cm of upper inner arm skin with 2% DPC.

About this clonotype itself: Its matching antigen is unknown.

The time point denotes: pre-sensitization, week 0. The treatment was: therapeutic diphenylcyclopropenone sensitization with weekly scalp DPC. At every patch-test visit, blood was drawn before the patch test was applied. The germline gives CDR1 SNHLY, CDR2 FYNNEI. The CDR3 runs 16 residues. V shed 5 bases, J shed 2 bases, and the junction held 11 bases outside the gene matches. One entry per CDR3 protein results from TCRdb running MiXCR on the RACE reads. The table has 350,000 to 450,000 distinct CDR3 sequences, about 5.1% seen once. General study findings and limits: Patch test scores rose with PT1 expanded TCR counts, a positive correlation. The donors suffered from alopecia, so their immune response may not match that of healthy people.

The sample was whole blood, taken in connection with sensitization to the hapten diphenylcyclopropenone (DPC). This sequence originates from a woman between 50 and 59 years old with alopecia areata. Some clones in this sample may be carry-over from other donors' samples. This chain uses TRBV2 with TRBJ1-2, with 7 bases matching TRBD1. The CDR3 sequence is CASSPDRVPLNYGYTF. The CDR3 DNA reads TGTGCCAGCAGTCCCGACAGGGTCCCCTTAAACTATGGCTACACCTTC. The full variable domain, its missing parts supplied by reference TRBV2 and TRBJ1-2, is EPEVTQTPSHQVTQMGQEVILRCVPISNHLYFYWYRQILGQKVEFLVSFYNNEISEKSEIFDDQFSVERPDGSNFTLKIRSTKLEDSAMYFCASSPDRVPLNYGYTFGSGTRLTVV.